What follows describes a single T cell receptor beta chain. Its antigen is not yet known. Base qualities are not recorded, but no much larger clone differs from it by a single base. The record originates from a study of T cells after yellow fever vaccination (dated by TCRdb to between 2019 and 2020). Concerning the study at large: The SMART-Seq v4 Ultra Low Input RNA kit was used to prepare libraries from fractions with low cell numbers. To follow T-cell clones before and after both primary and booster YFV17D yellow fever vaccination, bulk TCR alpha and beta repertoires underwent longitudinal sequencing. The cohort comprised two healthy male donors, one aged 18 to 30 and one aged 30 to 40 years. Blood samples were taken at several timepoints before and after primary and secondary immunization, and bulk PBMC replicates and cell subsets were isolated.

The instrument was an Illumina NovaSeq 6000. TCR cDNA was synthesized by 5'RACE template switching, through which a universal primer site and unique molecular identifiers were introduced. cDNA synthesis was primed from both the TCR alpha and TCR beta constant segments. Library amplification used two PCR steps, and the second PCR step added sample barcodes and sequencing adapters. Libraries were sequenced on Illumina HiSeq 2500 (2x100 bp) or NovaSeq (2x150 bp). Regarding the original processing steps: MIGEC handled demultiplexing of reads and collapsing into UMI consensus sequences, while MiXCR performed V(D)J alignment. Vaccine-responding clonotypes were defined with edgeR using replicate PBMC samples, requiring FDR below 0.01 and a log2 fold change above 5 up to day 15. Each bulk clonotype was labeled CD4 or CD8 based on which sequenced repertoire, CD4 or CD8, contained the clonotype at higher abundance. In-frame beta chains were kept once TCRdb had trimmed the public reads at Q25 with fastp and called clones with MiXCR. Identical CDR3 protein sequences are pooled into one entry, listed with their most common genes and DNA. The authors' filters were not applied to this entry. Present in this sample are roughly 350,000 distinct CDR3 sequences, over 4% of which were seen just once. The ten largest clones add up to roughly 25% of the sample.

The meaning of the sample's treatment or condition label: live attenuated yellow fever vaccine strain. Two biological replicates of bulk PBMCs were collected at each blood-draw timepoint. A standard Ficoll-Paque protocol was used to isolate PBMCs from peripheral blood. TriZol was used to extract RNA from bulk PBMCs, from CD4 and CD8 fractions, and from dextramer-positive and dextramer-negative fractions. The full study reports these points: Most clones expanded after primary vaccination (around 96% of CD4 and around nine tenths of CD8) were re-detected after the booster, suggesting that broad memory maintenance occurred. Because abundant contaminating clonotypes from the bulk population could be contained in FACS-sorted repertoires, computational filtering was required. The study included only two donors, which limits how far the findings can be generalized. A small fraction of clonotypes showed up in both the CD4 and CD8 compartments, probably as a result of convergent recombination. The secondary T-cell response was found to be weaker but faster than the primary response, with a peak reached on day 5 rather than on day 15.

CDR1 SGHRS and CDR2 YFSETQ are derived from the germline V gene. For this chain, trimming is 0 bases at the V end and 3 bases at the J end, and the number of junction bases without a gene match is 3. Its CDR3 holds 15 amino acids, cysteine through phenylalanine. This entry keeps only the CDR3 DNA: 45 bases, framed from base 1. The chain is made from TRBV5-1 and TRBJ1-2, and 9 junction bases match TRBD1. This TCR came from a man younger than 35 who received the YFV17D yellow fever vaccine. Material: PBMCs, obtained 5 days after the yellow fever booster vaccination. The CDR3 amino acid sequence is: CASSLGDRAHYGYTF. DNA sequence: TGCGCCAGCAGCTTGGGGGACAGGGCGCACTATGGCTACACCTTC.